This T cell receptor (beta chain) came from a study of cytomegalovirus exposure and HLA in healthy donors. About the study: Samples from HLA-typed donors yielded some 85 million unique TCRs in an early data release. The Caucasian-associated ancestry cluster held 80% to 90% of over 350 genotyped donors. Overall study results and limits: Among TCR sequences, most were rare, though some public TCRs appeared in many donors. Later on, a genetic analysis was performed. It linked a missense variant in DCLRE1C with V- and J-gene trimming of TCR beta.

V was shortened by 6 bases and J by 1 base, with 9 bases between the two germline ends. This CDR3 region has 14 residues. Germline V gene data show CDR1 as MGHDK and CDR2 as SYGVNS. A note on this clone: Its antigen is as yet unknown.

This PCR relied on a set of 60 Vbeta primers and 13 Jbeta primers. Clones were sequenced by immunoSEQ multiplex PCR, and TCRdb holds only the in-frame ones, with some missing. In the table there are about 150,000 clones, over 65% of which are singletons. The J gene is TRBJ2-2, the V gene TRBV25-1, with D perhaps matching TRBD1 (5 bases). This clonotype originated in a man aged 30 to 39 in good health and CMV-seronegative. Specimen: PBMCs. As DNA, the CDR3 is TGTGCCAGCAGGGGGCCGGGGAACACCGGGGAGCTGTTTTTT. Protein product: CASRGPGNTGELFF. Variable domain in full (rest from reference TRBV25-1 and TRBJ2-2): EADIYQTPRYLVIGTGKKITLECSQTMGHDKMYWYQQDPGMELHLIHYSYGVNSTEKGDLSSESTVSRIRTEHFPLTLESARPSHTSQYLCASRGPGNTGELFFGEGSRLTVL.